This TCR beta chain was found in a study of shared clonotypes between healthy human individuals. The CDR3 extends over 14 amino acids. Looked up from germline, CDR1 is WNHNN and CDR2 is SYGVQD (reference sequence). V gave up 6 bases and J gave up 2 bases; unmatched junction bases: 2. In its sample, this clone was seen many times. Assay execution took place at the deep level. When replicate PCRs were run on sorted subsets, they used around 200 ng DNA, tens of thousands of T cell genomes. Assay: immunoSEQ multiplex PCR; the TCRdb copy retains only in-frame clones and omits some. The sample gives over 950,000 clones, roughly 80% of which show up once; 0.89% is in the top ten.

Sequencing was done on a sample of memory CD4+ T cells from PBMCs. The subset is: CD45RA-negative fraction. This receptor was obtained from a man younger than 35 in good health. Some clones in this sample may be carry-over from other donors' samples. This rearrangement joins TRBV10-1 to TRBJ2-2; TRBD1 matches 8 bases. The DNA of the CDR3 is TGCGCCAGCAGGACAGGGGATAACACCGGGGAGCTGTTTTTT. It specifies CASRTGDNTGELFF.